This is a list of T cell receptor beta chains from one sample in a study of blood T cell repertoires in COVID-19. Profiling relied on immunoSEQ multiplex PCR, and the TCRdb table lists in-frame clones only, not all of them. The sample holds over 40,000 clones, approximately 91% seen once. Sequencing was carried out using peripheral blood. The receptors here all came from an elderly woman with acute or convalescent COVID-19. Both conserved end residues are part of each CDR3. A D gene is named only where the DNA matches it firmly. Some rows mark clone size as missing; the rest say once, few, many or name a class of expanded clone.

>few|15|NA|TRBV2|TRBJ1-4
TGTGCCAGCAGTGAAACGACAGGAGTTATAGGAAAACTGTTTTTT
CASSETTGVIGKLFF
>NA|15|TRBD2|TRBV6-5|TRBJ2-1
TGTGCCAGCCGACTAGCGGCTAGCTCCTACAATGAGCAGTTCTTC
CASRLAASSYNEQFF
>NA|14|NA|TRBV7-2|TRBJ2-7
TGTGCCAGCAGCCCCATGGACAGTTCCTACGAGCAGTACTTC
CASSPMDSSYEQYF
>NA|15|NA|TRBV5-8|TRBJ2-2
TGTGCCAGCAGCCCAGGCGTTAGCGGCACCGGGGAGCTGTTTTTT
CASSPGVSGTGELFF
>NA|13|NA|TRBV2|TRBJ2-7
TGTGCCAGCACTCTAGCGCTCGCCTACGAGCAGTACTTC
CASTLALAYEQYF
>NA|15|TRBD2|TRBV28|TRBJ2-7
TGTGCCAGCAGTCATAGCGGGAGGGCCTTTAAAGAGCAGTACTTC
CASSHSGRAFKEQYF
>NA|15|TRBD1|TRBV5-1|TRBJ1-1
TGCGCCAGCACTCGACAGGGAAGGGGGGACACTGAAGCTTTCTTT
CASTRQGRGDTEAFF
>NA|14|NA|TRBV19|TRBJ1-6
TGTGCCAGTAAGCCAGGACAAGCAAATTCACCCCTCCACTTT
CASKPGQANSPLHF
>NA|14|NA|TRBV19|TRBJ1-1
TGTGCCACCACGAAAGGGCGAGGGAGCACTGAAGCTTTCTTT
CATTKGRGSTEAFF
>few|13|TRBD1|TRBV2|TRBJ1-1
TGTGCCAGCAGTGTTTCAACAGGGGGCACAGCTTTCTTT
CASSVSTGGTAFF
>NA|14|TRBD1|TRBV18|TRBJ1-2
TGTGCCAGCTCACCGGGACAGGGGGACTATGGCTACACCTTC
CASSPGQGDYGYTF
>NA|16|NA|TRBV30|TRBJ1-6
TGTGCCTGGAGTGTACGTTCCGACGGAGCTAATTCACCCCTCCACTTT
CAWSVRSDGANSPLHF
>NA|16|TRBD2|TRBV5-4|TRBJ2-7
TGTGCCAGCAGCTTGGGGTCGCGGGGGGTCTCCTACGAGCAGTACTTC
CASSLGSRGVSYEQYF
>NA|13|TRBD2|TRBV5-8|TRBJ2-1
TGTGCCAGCAGTTTGGGACTAGGGGATGAGCAGTTCTTC
CASSLGLGDEQFF
>once|15|NA|TRBV15|TRBJ1-2
TGTGCCACCAGCAGGTCCCCCAGGGATAACTATGGCTACACCTTC
CATSRSPRDNYGYTF
>NA|15|TRBD2|TRBV7-2|TRBJ2-1
TGTGCCAGCAGCTTGGACGGGACTAGCATCAATGAGCAGTTCTTC
CASSLDGTSINEQFF
>NA|14|NA|TRBV5-8|TRBJ1-5
TGTGCCAGCAGCTTCCGACTCAGCAATCAGCCCCAGCATTTT
CASSFRLSNQPQHF
>NA|16|TRBD2|TRBV19|TRBJ2-7
TGTGCCAGTAGTATCCCCTCGACTAGCGGGAGGGGCGAGCAGTACTTC
CASSIPSTSGRGEQYF
>NA|14|TRBD1|TRBV10-3|TRBJ1-2
TGTGCCATCAGTGAGTCGAGGCAGGGGGGAGGCTACACCTTC
CAISESRQGGGYTF
>few|15|NA|TRBV21-1|TRBJ2-2
TGTGCCAGCAGCAAAATGGAGCGGCGCACCGGGGAGCTGTTTTTT
CASSKMERRTGELFF
>NA|17|NA|TRBV13|TRBJ2-1
TGTGCCAGCAGCTTAGGGTCAGGAACAGGTTCCTACAATGAGCAGTTCTTC
CASSLGSGTGSYNEQFF
>NA|15|NA|TRBV7-2|TRBJ1-1
TGTGCCAGCAGCTTAGTCAGCCAGGAGACCTCAGGGGCTTTCTTT
CASSLVSQETSGAFF
>NA|15|NA|TRBV7-9|TRBJ2-7
TGTGCCAGCAGCTTAGAGACAGGCCCCTGGGGCGAGCAGTACTTC
CASSLETGPWGEQYF
>NA|18|TRBD2|TRBV5-1|TRBJ2-1
TGCGCCAGCAGCTTGTCGGCTAGCGGGAGTCGTATTAGCAATGAGCAGTTCTTC
CASSLSASGSRISNEQFF
>once|16|TRBD2|TRBV5-6|TRBJ2-7
TGTGCCAGCAACAATTTTCTAGCGGGAGGAACCTACGAGCAGTACTTC
CASNNFLAGGTYEQYF
>few|14|NA|TRBV19|TRBJ1-6
TGTGCCAGTAAACCCCCGGGGAGGGATTCACCCCTCCACTTT
CASKPPGRDSPLHF
>NA|15|NA|TRBV5-1|TRBJ2-7
TGCGCCAGCAGTTGGGCTGCAGGGGATCCCTACGAGCAGTACTTC
CASSWAAGDPYEQYF
>NA|16|NA|TRBV19|TRBJ1-1
TGTGCCAGTAAACCCCTCTCGGGTCTGACGAACACTGAAGCTTTCTTT
CASKPLSGLTNTEAFF
>NA|16|TRBD1|TRBV6-6|TRBJ1-4
TGTGCCAGCAGTTTAGGACAGGGGGCAACTAATGAAAAACTGTTTTTT
CASSLGQGATNEKLFF
>NA|15|NA|TRBV19|TRBJ1-2
TGTGCCAGTAGTAACCCTCGACAGGCCTTCTATGGCTACACCTTC
CASSNPRQAFYGYTF
>NA|16|NA|TRBV3-1/TRBV3-2|TRBJ2-1
TGTGCCAGCAGCCAAGATCGCCAGATCCAATACAATGAGCAGTTCTTC
CASSQDRQIQYNEQFF
>NA|15|NA|TRBV2|TRBJ1-5
TGTGCCAGCAGTGAAAGCCCCCGGACTCCTCAGCCCCAGCATTTT
CASSESPRTPQPQHF
>NA|14|NA|TRBV2|TRBJ2-6
TGTGCCAGCAGTAACAGGGACGGGGCCAACGTCCTGACTTTC
CASSNRDGANVLTF
>once|15|NA|TRBV7-8|TRBJ1-2
TGTGCCAGCAGCTTAGCGCCTATCGAAATCTATGGCTACACCTTC
CASSLAPIEIYGYTF
>NA|16|TRBD2|TRBV9|TRBJ2-7
TGTGCCAGCAGCGTAACCGCTAGCGGGAGTACCCACGAGCAGTACTTC
CASSVTASGSTHEQYF
>once|12|NA|TRBV5-5|TRBJ1-1
TGTGCCAGCAGCCGAAACGGACTAGAAGCTTTCTTT
CASSRNGLEAFF
>NA|12|NA|TRBV29-1|TRBJ1-2
TGCAGCGTTGTCGCCGGGACTTTAGCCTCGACCTTC
CSVVAGTLASTF
>NA|17|TRBD1|TRBV7-2|TRBJ2-4
TGTGCCAGCAGCTTAACGGGACAGGGGGGAACCAAAAACATTCAGTACTTC
CASSLTGQGGTKNIQYF
>NA|13|NA|TRBV6-4|TRBJ1-1
TGTGCCAGCAGTGAACAGGGTTCCACTGAAGCTTTCTTT
CASSEQGSTEAFF
>NA|12|NA|TRBV3-1/TRBV3-2|TRBJ1-1
TGTGCCAGCAGCCAAGTAAATTCTGAAGCTTTCTTT
CASSQVNSEAFF
>NA|14|NA|TRBV10-3|TRBJ1-2
TGTGCCATCAGTGACGCCGGACAGATCTATGGCTACACCTTC
CAISDAGQIYGYTF
>NA|16|NA|TRBV7-3|TRBJ2-7
TGTGCCAGCAGCTCCCTCCCCTACGACAGCAACTACGAGCAGTACTTC
CASSSLPYDSNYEQYF
>NA|14|NA|TRBV9|TRBJ2-7
TGTGCCAGCAGCGTAGATTGGAGCACCTACGAGCAGTACTTC
CASSVDWSTYEQYF